This TCR beta chain comes out of a study of blood T cell repertoires in COVID-19. Study details: Acute-phase and convalescent COVID-19 samples originated in the United States, Italy and Spain.

Generated by immunoSEQ multiplex PCR, the TCRdb table keeps only in-frame clones and is missing some. The sample contains around 500,000 clones, roughly nine tenths of which appear only once. Grouping used clinical history reported by participants in a survey and questionnaire. In Cohort 3, a recovered donor had either two negative PCRs, clearance, or symptom resolution. This CDR3 comprises 12 residues. V was trimmed by 6 bases and J by 5 bases, leaving 7 bases between them. Germline CDR1 and CDR2: SNHLY and FYNNEI. The V call is TRBV2, the J call TRBJ2-2, with D perhaps TRBD2 (5 bases). Sequenced sample: PBMCs or T cells enriched from blood (not recorded which). This sequence originates from a woman in her sixties who had recovered from COVID-19. The CDR3 DNA reads as TGTGCCAGCAGGGGGAGTACCGGGGAGCTGTTTTTT. Its protein is CASRGSTGELFF.